A selection of T cell receptor beta chains follows, all from one sample in a study of OX40 agonist ivuxolimab in advanced cancers. Sequencing was performed with immunoSEQ multiplex PCR; in TCRdb, only in-frame clones are kept and a portion is missing. The repertoire has under 15,000 clones, about 75% of them found once; the top ten carry 32%. The input for sequencing was CD4+ or CD8+ T cells sorted from blood, taken in a trial of the OX40 agonist ivuxolimab. These receptors originate from an adult with an advanced solid tumor such as melanoma, head and neck, liver or kidney cancer. CDR3s include the opening cysteine and the closing phenylalanine or tryptophan. A D gene is named only where the DNA matches it firmly. Part of the rows lack a size; the others show once, few, many or a class for expanded clones.

size: -; D: -; V: TRBV11-2; J: TRBJ2-1; length: 14; DNA: TGTGCCAGCAGCTTGTACCGCTCCTACAATGAGCAGTTCTTC; CDR3: CASSLYRSYNEQFF
size: -; D: TRBD2; V: TRBV10-2; J: TRBJ2-1; length: 14; DNA: TGCGCCAGCAGTGAGGCGGGAGGAGACAATGAGCAGTTCTTC; CDR3: CASSEAGGDNEQFF
size: -; D: TRBD1; V: TRBV11-3; J: TRBJ2-7; length: 18; DNA: TGTGCCAGCAGCCCCCCCTCGGGGACAGGAGCCTCTAGGGACGAGCAGTACTTC; CDR3: CASSPPSGTGASRDEQYF
size: once; D: TRBD2; V: TRBV6-4; J: TRBJ2-3; length: 14; DNA: TGTGCCAGCAGTGAGCTAGCGGGAGCTGATACGCAGTATTTT; CDR3: CASSELAGADTQYF
size: medium-sized; D: -; V: TRBV5-1; J: TRBJ1-4; length: 18; DNA: TGCGCCAGCAGCCCCAGGGGTGCTGGACCCCAAATCCCTGGGGAACTGTTTTTT; CDR3: CASSPRGAGPQIPGELFF
size: -; D: -; V: TRBV28; J: TRBJ2-7; length: 13; DNA: TGTGCCAGCAGTTTCGTCCCATTCTACGAGCAGTACTTC; CDR3: CASSFVPFYEQYF
size: -; D: TRBD1; V: TRBV4-1; J: TRBJ2-1; length: 15; DNA: TGCGCCAGCAGCCAAGTTGGGACAGGGATTTATGAGCAGTTCTTC; CDR3: CASSQVGTGIYEQFF
size: -; D: -; V: TRBV4-1; J: TRBJ1-1; length: 13; DNA: TGCGCCAGCAGCCAAGACAGGAACACTGAAGCTTTCTTT; CDR3: CASSQDRNTEAFF
size: -; D: TRBD1; V: TRBV7-9; J: TRBJ2-7; length: 16; DNA: TGTGCCAGCAGCCCCCACTTCGGACAGGGAGTGGTCGGGCAGTACTTC; CDR3: CASSPHFGQGVVGQYF
size: -; D: TRBD2; V: TRBV19; J: TRBJ2-7; length: 14; DNA: TGTGCCAGTAGTATATTAGCGGGAGGGCGTGAGCAGTACTTC; CDR3: CASSILAGGREQYF
size: -; D: -; V: TRBV18; J: TRBJ2-2; length: 11; DNA: TGTGCCAGCTCATCTACCGGGGAGCTGTTTTTT; CDR3: CASSSTGELFF
size: few; D: TRBD2; V: TRBV27; J: TRBJ2-7; length: 14; DNA: TGTGCCAGCAGTTCCCATAGCGGGAGGTACGAGCAGTACTTC; CDR3: CASSSHSGRYEQYF
size: -; D: -; V: TRBV7-9; J: TRBJ2-7; length: 12; DNA: TGTGCCAGCAGCCCGGGCCTCGGCGAGCAGTACTTC; CDR3: CASSPGLGEQYF
size: -; D: TRBD1; V: TRBV6-1; J: TRBJ2-1; length: 14; DNA: TGTGCCAGCAGTGCCGACCGGACAGGGGTTGAGCAGTTCTTC; CDR3: CASSADRTGVEQFF
size: -; D: -; V: TRBV6-1; J: TRBJ2-4; length: 14; DNA: TGTGCCAGCAGTGAAGGGTTGGGGAAGAACATTCAGTACTTC; CDR3: CASSEGLGKNIQYF
size: -; D: TRBD1; V: TRBV11-3; J: TRBJ2-5; length: 13; DNA: TGTGCCAGCAGCCCCGACAGGGTGGAGACCCAGTACTTC; CDR3: CASSPDRVETQYF
size: -; D: -; V: TRBV27; J: TRBJ2-1; length: 14; DNA: TGTGCCAGCAGTTTTACAGGGACAAGTGATGAGCAGTTCTTC; CDR3: CASSFTGTSDEQFF
size: -; D: -; V: TRBV7-8; J: TRBJ2-1; length: 16; DNA: TGTGCCAGCAGCCCCCAGACTGTTAGCTCCTACAATGAGCAGTTCTTC; CDR3: CASSPQTVSSYNEQFF
size: large; D: -; V: TRBV7-6; J: TRBJ2-3; length: 13; DNA: TGTGCCAGCAGCTTGTCCAGGACAGATACGCAGTATTTT; CDR3: CASSLSRTDTQYF
size: once; D: TRBD2; V: TRBV5-6; J: TRBJ2-1; length: 15; DNA: TGTGCCAGCAGCTTGGGGGGACTAGGGTACAATGAGCAGTTCTTC; CDR3: CASSLGGLGYNEQFF
size: -; D: -; V: TRBV27; J: TRBJ2-7; length: 13; DNA: TGTGCCAGCAGCTTAGGTCGGGAGTACGAGCAGTACTTC; CDR3: CASSLGREYEQYF
size: few; D: TRBD2; V: TRBV6-4; J: TRBJ2-1; length: 16; DNA: TGTGCCAGCAGTCTACTAGCGGCGAGCTCCTACAATGAGCAGTTCTTC; CDR3: CASSLLAASSYNEQFF
size: -; D: TRBD2; V: TRBV25-1; J: TRBJ2-1; length: 17; DNA: TGTGCCAGCAGTGATAGGATTGGACTAGCGGGAGTCAATGAGCAGTTCTTC; CDR3: CASSDRIGLAGVNEQFF
size: -; D: -; V: TRBV28; J: TRBJ2-7; length: 11; DNA: TGTGCCAGCAGTGACTACTACGAGCAGTACTTC; CDR3: CASSDYYEQYF
size: -; D: TRBD2; V: TRBV12-5; J: TRBJ2-7; length: 13; DNA: TGTGCTAGTTATAGCGGGAAGGCCTACGAGCAGTACTTC; CDR3: CASYSGKAYEQYF
size: few; D: -; V: TRBV29-1; J: TRBJ2-7; length: 13; DNA: TGCAGCGTTGAGCTAGCCGGGCCCTACGAGCAGTACTTC; CDR3: CSVELAGPYEQYF
size: -; D: -; V: TRBV19; J: TRBJ1-5; length: 15; DNA: TGTGCCAGTAACGAGTATAGACATAGCAATCAGCCCCAGCATTTT; CDR3: CASNEYRHSNQPQHF
size: -; D: TRBD2; V: TRBV6-4; J: TRBJ2-3; length: 16; DNA: TGTGCCAGCAGTGACGGTGCGGGAGGTTCCACAGATACGCAGTATTTT; CDR3: CASSDGAGGSTDTQYF
size: once; D: -; V: TRBV2; J: TRBJ1-5; length: 15; DNA: TGTGCCAGCATGTTCATAGCAGGTGGCAATCAGCCCCAGCATTTT; CDR3: CASMFIAGGNQPQHF
size: -; D: -; V: TRBV5-8; J: TRBJ2-7; length: 14; DNA: TGTGCCAGCAGCTTGGCGCTAGTATCCTACGAGCAGTACTTC; CDR3: CASSLALVSYEQYF
size: -; D: -; V: TRBV2; J: TRBJ1-2; length: 14; DNA: TGTGCCAGCAGTAAAAATTTGGGGGCGGATGGCTACACCTTC; CDR3: CASSKNLGADGYTF